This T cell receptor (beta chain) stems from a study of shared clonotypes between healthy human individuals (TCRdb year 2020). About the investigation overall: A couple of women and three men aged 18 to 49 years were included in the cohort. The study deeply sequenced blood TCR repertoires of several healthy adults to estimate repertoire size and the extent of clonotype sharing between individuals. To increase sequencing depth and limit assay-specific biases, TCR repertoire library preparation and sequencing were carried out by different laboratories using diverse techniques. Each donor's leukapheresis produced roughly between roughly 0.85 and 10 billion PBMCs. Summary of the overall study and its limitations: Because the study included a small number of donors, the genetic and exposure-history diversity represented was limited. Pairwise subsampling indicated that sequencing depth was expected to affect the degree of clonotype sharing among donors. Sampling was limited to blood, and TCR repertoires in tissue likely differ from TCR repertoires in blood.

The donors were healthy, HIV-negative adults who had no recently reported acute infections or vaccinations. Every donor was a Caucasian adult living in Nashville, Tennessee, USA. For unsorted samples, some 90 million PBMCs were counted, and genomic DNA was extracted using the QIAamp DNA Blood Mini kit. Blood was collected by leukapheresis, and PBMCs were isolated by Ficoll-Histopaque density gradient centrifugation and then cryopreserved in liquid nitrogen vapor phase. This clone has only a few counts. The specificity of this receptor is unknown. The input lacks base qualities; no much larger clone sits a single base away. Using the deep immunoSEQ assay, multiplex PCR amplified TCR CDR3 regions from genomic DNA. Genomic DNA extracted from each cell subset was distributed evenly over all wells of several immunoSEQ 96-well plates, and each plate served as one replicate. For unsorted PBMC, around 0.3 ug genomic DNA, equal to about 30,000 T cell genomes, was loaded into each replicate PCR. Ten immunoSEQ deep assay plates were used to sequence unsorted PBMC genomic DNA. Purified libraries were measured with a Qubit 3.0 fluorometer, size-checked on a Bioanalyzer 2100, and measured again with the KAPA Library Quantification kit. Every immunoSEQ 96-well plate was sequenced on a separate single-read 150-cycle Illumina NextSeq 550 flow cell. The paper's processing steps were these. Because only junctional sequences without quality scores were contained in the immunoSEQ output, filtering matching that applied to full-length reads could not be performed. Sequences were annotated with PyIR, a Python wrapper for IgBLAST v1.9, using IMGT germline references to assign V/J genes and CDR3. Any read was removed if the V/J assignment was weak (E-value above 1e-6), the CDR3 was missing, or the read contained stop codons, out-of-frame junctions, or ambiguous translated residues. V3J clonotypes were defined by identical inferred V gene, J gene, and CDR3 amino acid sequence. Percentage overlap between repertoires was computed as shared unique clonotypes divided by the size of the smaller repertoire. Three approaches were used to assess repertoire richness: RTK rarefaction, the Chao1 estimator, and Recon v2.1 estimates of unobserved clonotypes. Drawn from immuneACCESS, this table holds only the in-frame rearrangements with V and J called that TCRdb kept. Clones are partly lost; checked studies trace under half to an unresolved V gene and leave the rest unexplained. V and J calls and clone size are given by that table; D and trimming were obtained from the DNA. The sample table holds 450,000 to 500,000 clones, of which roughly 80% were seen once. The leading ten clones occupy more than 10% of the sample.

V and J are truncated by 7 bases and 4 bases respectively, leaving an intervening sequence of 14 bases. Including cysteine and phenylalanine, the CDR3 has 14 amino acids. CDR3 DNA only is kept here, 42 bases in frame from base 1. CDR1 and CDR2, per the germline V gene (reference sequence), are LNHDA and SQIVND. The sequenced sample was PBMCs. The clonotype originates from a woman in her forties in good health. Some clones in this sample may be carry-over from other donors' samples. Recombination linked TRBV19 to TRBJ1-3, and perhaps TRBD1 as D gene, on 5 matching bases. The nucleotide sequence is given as TGTGCCAGTACCCCAGGGCAGCCAGGAAACACCATATATTTT. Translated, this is CASTPGQPGNTIYF.